This TCR beta chain was found in a study of OX40 agonist ivuxolimab in advanced cancers. For context, the study as a whole: Ivuxolimab was an agonistic, fully human IgG2 monoclonal antibody directed against OX40 (CD134), a costimulatory receptor. Intravenous ivuxolimab was administered to patients every 2 weeks at six dose levels: 0.01, 0.1, 0.3, 1.5, 3 and 10 mg/kg. Of the roughly 52 patients in dose escalation, some 20 had hepatocellular carcinoma, approximately 15 had melanoma, 9 had renal cell carcinoma and 9 had head and neck cancer. In the dose-escalation cohort, roughly 82% of patients were male, and the mean age was around 65 years with a range of about 20 to 90. Prior anti-PD-1, anti-PD-L1 or anti-CTLA-4 therapy was permitted, and 35% to 40% of dose-escalation patients had received checkpoint inhibitors. Partial responses occurred in three dose-escalation patients: two with cutaneous melanoma and one with hepatocellular carcinoma. The purpose of peripheral TCRbeta sequencing was to test whether ivuxolimab changed TCR sequence diversity and led to clonal T-cell expansion. The paper covers the monotherapy dose-escalation part of the phase I ivuxolimab trial, which included N of about 50 patients.

Patients with a history of autoimmune disease or receiving systemic immunosuppression were excluded from the trial. In every dose cohort, peripheral blood was drawn for TCR sequencing at baseline, cycle 4 day 1, and cycle 7 day 1. The samples were drawn from a first-in-human, open-label, multicenter phase I dose-escalation trial of ivuxolimab. Adults with locally advanced or metastatic melanoma, renal cell carcinoma, hepatocellular carcinoma or head and neck squamous cell carcinoma were enrolled in the trial. Before TCR sequencing, CD4+ T cells and CD8+ T cells from peripheral blood were sorted into separate populations. The study at large found these results: After ivuxolimab, expanded clones were on average more numerous among CD8+ T cells than among CD4+ T cells. Low levels of normalized T-cell clonal expansion were also seen in some patients who did not respond. In partial responders in the 0.1-3.0 mg/kg groups, normalized peripheral clonal expansion was found to be among the lowest, especially among CD8+ T cells. At doses from 0.1 to 3.0 mg/kg, clonal expansion was seen in both CD4+ and CD8+ blood T cells between baseline and week 6. The antigen specificity of the peripheral T cells that underwent clonal expansion was not determined.

This clone was recorded once. This clone's antigen is unknown. Base qualities were left out, and no much larger clone turns up one base away. The same CDR3 also results from other DNA sequences found in this sample. For sequencing of the TCRbeta CDR3 region, genomic DNA was extracted from the sorted cells. The immunoSEQ Assay was used for sequencing of TCRbeta CDR3 regions. Not all clones reach the TCRdb copy of this immuneACCESS table, which keeps in-frame sequences only. Checked studies attribute under half of the gap to unresolved V genes and leave the rest unexplained. This sample is represented by about 36,000 clones; approximately 80% of them were singletons. Around 10% of the sample belongs to the ten largest clones. V is pruned by 3 bases and J by 0 bases, leaving 5 bases of the junction without a gene match. The CDR3 spans 16 residues, from the cysteine through the phenylalanine. The retained sequence is limited to the CDR3, 48 bases, with the frame set at the first base. CDR1 and CDR2, looked up from the germline V gene, are KGHSH and LQKENI.

The chain was built from TRBV18 and TRBJ1-5, with 7 bases aligning to TRBD1. The sample in question was CD4+ or CD8+ T cells sorted from blood, obtained in a trial of the OX40 agonist ivuxolimab. The source is an adult with an advanced solid tumor such as melanoma, head and neck, liver or kidney cancer. The nucleotide sequence reads TGTGCCAGCTCACCCGACAGGGCGGATAGCAATCAGCCCCAGCATTTT. It translates as CASSPDRADSNQPQHF.